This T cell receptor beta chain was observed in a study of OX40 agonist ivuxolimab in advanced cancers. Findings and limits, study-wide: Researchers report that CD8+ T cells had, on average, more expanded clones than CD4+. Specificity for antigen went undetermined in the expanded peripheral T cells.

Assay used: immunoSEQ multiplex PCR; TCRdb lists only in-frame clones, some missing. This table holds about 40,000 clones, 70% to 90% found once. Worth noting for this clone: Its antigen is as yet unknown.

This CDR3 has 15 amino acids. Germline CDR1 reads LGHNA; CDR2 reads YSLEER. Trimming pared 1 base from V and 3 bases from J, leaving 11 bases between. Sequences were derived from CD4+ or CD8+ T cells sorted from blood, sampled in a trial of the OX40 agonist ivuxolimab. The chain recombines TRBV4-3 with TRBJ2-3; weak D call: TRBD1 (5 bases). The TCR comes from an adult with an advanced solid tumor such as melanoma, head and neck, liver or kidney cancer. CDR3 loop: CASSQVGAGTDTQYF. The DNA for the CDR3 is TGCGCCAGCAGCCAAGTAGGGGCAGGGACAGATACGCAGTATTTT.